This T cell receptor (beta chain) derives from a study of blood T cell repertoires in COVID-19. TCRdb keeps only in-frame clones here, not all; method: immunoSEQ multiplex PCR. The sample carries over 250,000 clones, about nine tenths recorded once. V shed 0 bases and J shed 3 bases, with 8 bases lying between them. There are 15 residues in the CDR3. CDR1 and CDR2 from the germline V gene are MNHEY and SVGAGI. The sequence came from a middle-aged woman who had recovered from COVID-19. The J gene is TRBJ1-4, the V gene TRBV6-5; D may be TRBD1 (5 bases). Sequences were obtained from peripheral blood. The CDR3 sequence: CASSYSPGPNEKLFF. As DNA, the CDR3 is TGTGCCAGCAGTTACTCGCCAGGGCCTAATGAAAAACTGTTTTTT.